These T cell receptor beta chains were read from a single sample in a study of T cell responses to AZD1222 COVID-19 vaccine. Sequenced by immunoSEQ multiplex PCR; TCRdb stores in-frame clones only, minus some. The table shows around 170,000 clones, with about nine tenths occurring only once. Sequencing used peripheral blood, obtained 28 days after the second AZD1222 dose. These receptor sequences come from an adult who received the AZD1222 COVID-19 vaccine. Both conserved end residues are part of each CDR3. The order of the fields is J gene, V gene, D gene, CDR3 protein, CDR3 DNA. D genes are given only for firm matches.

>TRBJ2-2|TRBV11-3|TRBD2
CASSSSGGAVTGELFF
TGTGCCAGCAGCTCTAGCGGGGGGGCCGTAACCGGGGAGCTGTTTTTT
>TRBJ1-2|TRBV5-1|TRBD1
CASSLASGGASNYGYTF
TGCGCCAGCAGCTTGGCCTCAGGGGGCGCCTCTAACTATGGCTACACCTTC
>TRBJ2-1|TRBV7-2|TRBD1
CASSFPQGEGIEQFF
TGTGCCAGCAGCTTTCCACAGGGGGAAGGAATTGAGCAGTTCTTC
>TRBJ2-7|TRBV6-4|TRBD1
CASSDISPGQVYEQYF
TGTGCCAGCAGTGACATTTCACCGGGACAGGTCTACGAGCAGTACTTC
>TRBJ2-1|TRBV3-1/TRBV3-2|TRBD2
CASSPFGASGRTEQFF
TGTGCCAGCAGCCCGTTCGGGGCTAGCGGGAGAACTGAGCAGTTCTTC
>TRBJ2-7|TRBV2|NA
CASSGAVGSRDEQYF
TGTGCCAGCAGTGGGGCAGTCGGGAGCCGCGACGAGCAGTACTTC
>TRBJ2-2|TRBV5-1|NA
CASSLGLNTGELFF
TGCGCCAGCAGCCTCGGACTGAACACCGGGGAGCTGTTTTTT
>TRBJ1-1|TRBV28|NA
CASSFDKTHGGTEAFF
TGTGCCAGCAGTTTTGACAAAACCCACGGTGGCACTGAAGCTTTCTTT
>TRBJ2-5|TRBV3-1/TRBV3-2|NA
CASSQDTRREETQYF
TGTGCCAGCAGCCAAGATACTAGGAGAGAAGAGACCCAGTACTTC
>TRBJ1-3|TRBV19|NA
CASSIGKERNTIYF
TGTGCCAGTAGTATAGGAAAGGAAAGAAACACCATATATTTT
>TRBJ2-5|TRBV5-8|TRBD1
CASSLDRGFQETQYF
TGTGCCAGCAGCTTGGACAGGGGGTTTCAAGAGACCCAGTACTTC
>TRBJ2-3|TRBV7-9|NA
CASSTQGPDTQYF
TGTGCCAGCAGCACCCAAGGGCCAGATACGCAGTATTTT
>TRBJ1-1|TRBV4-1|TRBD1
CASSQSRDSLNTEAFF
TGCGCCAGCAGCCAGTCCCGGGACAGCCTGAACACTGAAGCTTTCTTT
>TRBJ1-6|TRBV6-4|NA
CASSFFRMGLNSPLHF
TGTGCCAGCAGTTTTTTCAGGATGGGGTTAAATTCACCCCTCCACTTT
>TRBJ2-5|TRBV29-1|NA
CSVKLDGETQYF
TGCAGCGTAAAACTAGACGGGGAGACCCAGTACTTC
>TRBJ2-5|TRBV6-5|TRBD2
CASRREETQYF
TGTGCCAGCAGGCGGGAGGAGACCCAGTACTTC
>TRBJ2-5|TRBV2|NA
CASSESGTQYF
TGTGCCAGCAGTGAATCCGGGACCCAGTACTTC
>TRBJ1-1|TRBV19|TRBD1
CASTPPGGQKGAFF
TGTGCCAGTACCCCCCCGGGGGGACAGAAGGGAGCTTTCTTT
>TRBJ1-4|TRBV19|NA
CASSGSIMNEKLFF
TGTGCCAGTAGTGGGAGCATAATGAATGAAAAACTGTTTTTT
>TRBJ2-3|TRBV4-1|NA
CASSQDNSKDTQYF
TGCGCCAGCAGCCAAGATAACTCTAAAGATACGCAGTATTTT